The following is a T cell receptor (beta chain) sequence with its context. What it binds is unknown. TCRdb re-derived calls from the reads in MiXCR, one entry per CDR3 protein. The sample holds more than 200,000 distinct CDR3 sequences; approximately 9% are singletons and the top ten take more than 13%. This entry comes from a study of T cell repertoires in cytomegalovirus infection. In the study overall: Shared public TCR beta signatures pointed to both CMV infection and a matching HLA type. Whole-study findings and limits: The ex vivo response was dominated by HLA-C-restricted CMV-specific TCR beta clonotypes. Cumulative frequency of public TCR beta families picked out carriers of CMV plus the relevant HLA.

The source material was PBMCs. The receptor's source is a human donor in good health (CMV status not recorded). Some clones in this sample may be carry-over from other donors' samples.

CDR3 region: CASSNAVGPGTGELFF. In DNA, the CDR3 is TGTGCCAGCAGTAACGCGGTAGGCCCGGGCACCGGGGAGCTGTTTTTT. The chain carries TRBV28 and TRBJ2-2; no clear D gene. V dropped 5 bases and J dropped 4 bases, with 17 bases sitting between them. This CDR3 is built from 16 residues. Germline CDR1 reads MDHEN; CDR2 reads SYDVKM. The full variable domain, completed using reference TRBV28 and TRBJ2-2, is DVKVTQSSRYLVKRTGEKVFLECVQDMDHENMFWYRQDPGLGLRLIYFSYDVKMKEKGDIPEGYSVSREKKERFSLILESASTNQTSMYLCASSNAVGPGTGELFFGEGSRLTVL.